This T cell receptor (beta chain) came from a study of blood T cell repertoires in COVID-19. Whole-study context: There were acute and convalescent COVID-19 samples, and they came from the United States, Italy and Spain. Sample material is recorded as cDNA or gDNA derived from T cells, B-cell-depleted T cells, or PBMCs.

Trimming removed 7 bases from V and 8 bases from J; junction bases left unmatched: 8. The CDR3 sequence is 14 residues long. Germline V lookup: CDR1 MGHDK, CDR2 SYGVNS. This clone was seen a single time. Under the authors' procedure: Researchers report that nucleated cell counts were estimated from reference gene primer amplification. The data were produced by immunoSEQ multiplex PCR, yet TCRdb's version contains in-frame clones alone and is incomplete. The D gene and trimming were derived from the DNA, and the V and J assignments and clone size from that table. The sample includes around 140,000 clones, 60% to 85% of them seen just once.

Sequenced: peripheral blood. The chain carries TRBV25-1 and TRBJ1-4; 9 nucleotides match TRBD1. The sequence was collected from a man aged 50-59 years with acute or convalescent COVID-19. For the CDR3, the DNA is TGTGCCAGCAATACAGGGGGCGCATGGGAAAAACTGTTTTTT. Translation gives CASNTGGAWEKLFF.